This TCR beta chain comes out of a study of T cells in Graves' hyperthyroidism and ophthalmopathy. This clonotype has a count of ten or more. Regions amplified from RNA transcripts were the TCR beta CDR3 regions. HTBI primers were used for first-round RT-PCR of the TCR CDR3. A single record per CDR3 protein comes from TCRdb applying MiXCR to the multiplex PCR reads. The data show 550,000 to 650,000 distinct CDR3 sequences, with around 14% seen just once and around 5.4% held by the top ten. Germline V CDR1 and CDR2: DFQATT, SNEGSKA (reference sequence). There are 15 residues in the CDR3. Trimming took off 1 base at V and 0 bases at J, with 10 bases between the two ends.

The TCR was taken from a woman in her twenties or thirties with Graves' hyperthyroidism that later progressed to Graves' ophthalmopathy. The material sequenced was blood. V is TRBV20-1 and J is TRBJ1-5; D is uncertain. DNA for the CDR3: TGCAGTGCTAGAGGCGACCTCTCTAGCAATCAGCCCCAGCATTTT. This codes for CSARGDLSSNQPQHF.